Given below is one T cell receptor beta chain in context. This clone was counted only a few times. Its specific antigen is unknown. Per-base quality was not reported, and no clone a single base away is much larger than it. This sample's time point label indicates: pre-transplant. Thawed unstimulated PBMCs were stained for CD3, CD4 and CD8 and FACS-sorted into CD3+CD4+ and CD3+CD8+ populations. Each of the 8 studied subjects was randomized to immunosuppression withdrawal. Genomic DNA was isolated with the Qiagen DNeasy Blood and Tissue Kit. The CDR3 sequence holds 17 residues, the cysteine and phenylalanine included. This entry keeps only the CDR3 DNA: 51 bases, framed from base 1. CDR1 and CDR2, per the germline V gene (reference sequence), are LNHNV and YYDKDF. V drops 2 bases and J drops 2 bases, leaving 16 bases in between. This entry belongs to a study of T cell clones after liver transplantation (dated by TCRdb to between 2018 and 2020). Some background on the complete study: Samples were obtained from ITN030ST, a randomized trial in which withdrawal of immunosuppression was attempted within 2 years of liver transplantation. Tolerance was defined as complete immunosuppression withdrawal for at least one year with no rise in liver enzymes beyond twice the upper limit of normal. Donor-reactive T cell clones were identified by TCRbeta sequencing after a pre-transplant mixed lymphocyte reaction and then tracked in post-transplant blood. The studied cohort comprised 8 liver transplant recipients, 3 classified as tolerant and 5 as non-tolerant. As an antigen-independent comparator for donor-reactive sequences, third party-reactive TCRbeta sequences were also identified from pre-transplant MLRs. Blood samples were collected pre-transplant, pre-randomization before withdrawal, and post-randomization after either complete withdrawal or failed withdrawal. Of the eight recipients, a few were HCV-positive, while the remaining recipients had been transplanted for non-autoimmune, non-viral indications. Subjects received no induction therapy and standard immunosuppression until randomization at 12-24 months post-transplant. General conclusions and limits of the study: When repertoire turnover was taken into account, detection of donor-reactive sequences was significantly reduced in 7 of 8 subjects for CD4 and in 8 of 8 subjects for CD8. Because allograft tissue specimens were not available, migration of donor-reactive T cells into the graft, rather than deletion, may have occurred. Low numbers of available donor cells limited the measurable donor-reactive repertoire in a couple of subjects. A significant post-transplant decrease in circulating donor-reactive CD4 TCRbeta sequences was observed in 5 of 8 subjects, irrespective of tolerance or HCV status. A greater decline was seen for donor-reactive sequences than for third party-reactive sequences, suggesting partial antigen-specific deletion unrelated to withdrawal success. Because of small, heterogeneous patient numbers and non-standardized post-transplant time points, the conclusions were only preliminary.

Using immunoSEQ, frozen genomic DNA was subjected to high-throughput TCRbeta CDR3 sequencing, a process that included PCR amplification, mapping, bias correction and internal controls. The authors processed their data as follows. Only productive rearrangements were retained, and each unique TCRbeta sequence was defined by its CDR3 nucleotide sequence together with its V and J gene. Donor-reactive sequences required at least 5-fold expansion in CFSE-low cells versus unstimulated pre-transplant cells and at least 0.01% frequency. Minimum frequency thresholds were set for each subject on the basis of the unstimulated sample with the lowest template count, so that a detection power of at least 90% was ensured. Jensen-Shannon divergence between the top 1000 TCRbeta sequences after and before transplant was used to measure repertoire turnover. Two-sided Fisher's exact tests were used to test for changes in how often donor-reactive sequences were detected. This immuneACCESS table, as held by TCRdb, lists in-frame sequences with V and J called but not all clones. Of the missing ones, under half trace to an unresolved V gene in checked studies; the others have no known cause. That table furnishes V, J and clone size, whereas the DNA furnished D and trimming. The sample has around 60,000 clones on record, roughly two thirds of them singletons. Of the sample, approximately 16% is held by the ten largest clones.

The sample here was CD4+ T cells from blood, taken before liver transplant. This TCR came from a human donor who received a liver transplant. The chain is encoded by TRBV15 joined to TRBJ2-1, with TRBD1 as a weak D call on 5 bases. The CDR3 is CATSRLQQVFAYNEQFF. The DNA sequence follows: TGTGCCACCAGCAGACTGCAACAGGTTTTCGCCTACAATGAGCAGTTCTTC.